Below, one T cell receptor beta chain is given with its context. CDR3 size: 12 residues. CDR1 is GTSNPN and CDR2 is SVGIG in the germline V gene (reference sequence). This record comes from a study of regulatory T cells in long-lasting Graves disease. Study details: Recently diagnosed Graves' patients had received antithyroid drugs for under 3 months.

The time point was: newly diagnosed GD, antithyroid drugs for less than 3 months. The TCR library was made from RNA extracted from PBMCs. Relying on iRepertoire HTBI primers and Arm-PCR of CDR3 regions, the team built TCR beta libraries. TCRdb ran MiXCR on the multiplex PCR reads and lists one entry per CDR3 protein. The sample shows hundreds of thousands of distinct CDR3 sequences, roughly 12% of them seen only once. These sequences were also reported in another study, on T cells in Graves' hyperthyroidism and ophthalmopathy. That work states: HTBI primers drove first-round RT-PCR of the TCR CDR3. Blood also held most thyroid clonotypes expanded beyond 0.001. Model predictions of ophthalmopathy came a median around 6.5 months before onset.

The chain recombines TRBV30 with TRBJ2-1; 10 bases map to TRBD2. Here the sequenced sample was peripheral blood mononuclear cells (PBMCs), taken at new diagnosis, from a patient treated with antithyroid drugs. This clonotype originated in a man aged 25 to 40 with Graves disease. The CDR3 DNA is TGTGGCGGGACTAGCGCTTACAATGAGCAGTTCTTC. Translating gives CGGTSAYNEQFF.